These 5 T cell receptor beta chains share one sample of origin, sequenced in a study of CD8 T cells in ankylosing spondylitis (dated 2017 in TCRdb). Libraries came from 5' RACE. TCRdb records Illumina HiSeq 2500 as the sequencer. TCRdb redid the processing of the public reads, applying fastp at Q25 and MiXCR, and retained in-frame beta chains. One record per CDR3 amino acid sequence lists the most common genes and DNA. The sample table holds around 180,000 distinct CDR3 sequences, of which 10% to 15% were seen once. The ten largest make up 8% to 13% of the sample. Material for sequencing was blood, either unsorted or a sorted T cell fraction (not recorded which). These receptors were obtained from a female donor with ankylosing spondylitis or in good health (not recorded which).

CDR3 DNA sequence: TGCGCCAGCAGCTTGGCCTTAGCGACAGCCGGCTCCTACGAGCAGTACTTC. It specifies CASSLALATAGSYEQYF. This chain joins TRBV5-1 and TRBJ2-7; D could derive from TRBD1 or TRBD2 (5 bases each). Trimming took 0 bases from V and 0 from J, leaving 16 bases between them. CDR3 size: 17 residues. Germline-derived CDR1 and CDR2 are SGHRS and YFSETQ.

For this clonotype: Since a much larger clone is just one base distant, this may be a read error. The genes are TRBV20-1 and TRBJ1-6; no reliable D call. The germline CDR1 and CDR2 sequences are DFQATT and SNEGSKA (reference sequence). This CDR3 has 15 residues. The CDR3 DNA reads TGCCGTGCTAGAGATCTACGCTACCCCTATGGATCCCTCCACTTT. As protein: CRARDLRYPYGSLHF.

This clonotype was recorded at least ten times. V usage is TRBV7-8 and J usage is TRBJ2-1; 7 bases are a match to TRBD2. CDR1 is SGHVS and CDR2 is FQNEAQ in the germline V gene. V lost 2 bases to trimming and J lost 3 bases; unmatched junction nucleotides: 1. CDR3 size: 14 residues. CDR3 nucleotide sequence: TGTGCCAGCAGCTTACGGACTAGCTACAATGAGCAGTTCTTC. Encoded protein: CASSLRTSYNEQFF.

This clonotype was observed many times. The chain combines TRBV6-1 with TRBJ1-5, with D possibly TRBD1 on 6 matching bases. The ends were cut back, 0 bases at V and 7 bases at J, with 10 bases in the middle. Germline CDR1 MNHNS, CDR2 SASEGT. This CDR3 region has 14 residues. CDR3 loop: CASSEAGGGQPQHF. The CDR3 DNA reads TGTGCCAGCAGTGAAGCGGGGGGCGGACAGCCCCAGCATTTT.

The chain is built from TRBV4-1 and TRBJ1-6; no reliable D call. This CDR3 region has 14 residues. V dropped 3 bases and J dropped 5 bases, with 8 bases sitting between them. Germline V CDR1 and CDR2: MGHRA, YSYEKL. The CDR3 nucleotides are TGCGCCAGCAGCCAGATCCAAGATAATTCACCCCTCCACTTT. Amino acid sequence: CASSQIQDNSPLHF.